The entry below gives a single T cell receptor (beta chain) sequence along with its context. The antigen is undetermined. This sample stems from a study of cytomegalovirus exposure and HLA in healthy donors. As for the study in general: Previous work identified roughly 120 million unique TCR beta sequences from around 200 million T cells. Study-wide results and caveats: In vitro assays verified that a few CMV-associated chains recognized CMV antigens specifically. Many donors carried some public TCRs, although rarity characterized most TCR sequences.

Germline CDR1 GTSNPN, CDR2 SVGIG (reference sequence). Trimming took 1 base from V and 7 from J; bases not matched to a gene: 10. This CDR3 is 16 amino acids long. Amplification used 60 Vbeta primers and 13 Jbeta primers. The assay was immunoSEQ multiplex PCR, and TCRdb's table has in-frame clones only and misses some. In the table there are about 98,000 clones, 60% to 75% of which are singletons. The sequenced material came from PBMCs. The TCR sequence derives from a female donor in good health and CMV-seronegative. This rearrangement joins TRBV30 to TRBJ1-6; 7 bases agree with TRBD1. The chain's CDR3 is CAWSGAGGFGNSPLHF. The CDR3 DNA reads TGTGCCTGGAGTGGAGCAGGGGGTTTTGGGAATTCACCCCTCCACTTT.